The 5 T cell receptor beta chains in this list originate from one sample, sequenced in a study of CD8+CD57+ T cells in acquired aplastic anemia. Patients selected for sequencing had displayed CD8+CD57+ cell expansion by flow cytometry. CDR3 and TCR beta VDJ profiling relied on a genomic DNA template. A single record per CDR3 protein comes from TCRdb applying MiXCR to the reads. The data hold 220,000 or so distinct CDR3 sequences, with 55% to 65% observed a single time. Sequencing was done on a sample of sorted CD4+, CD8+, or CD8+CD57+ T cells (not recorded which) from PBMCs. Every receptor here comes from a human donor with aplastic anemia.

The chain is built from TRBV20-1 and TRBJ2-3; 10 nucleotides align to TRBD2. This CDR3 has 14 amino acids. The J segment lost 4 bases and the V segment lost 6 bases, leaving 7 bases of the junction unmatched. Looked up from germline, CDR1 is DFQATT and CDR2 is SNEGSKA (reference sequence). The DNA of the CDR3 is TGCAGTGCGGGTAGCGGGAGGAATGCAGATACGCAGTATTTT. Residues: CSAGSGRNADTQYF.

V gene TRBV12-3 or TRBV12-4 combines with J gene TRBJ2-1, with TRBD2 matching over 8 bases. The CDR3 is 16 amino acids. The junction had 13 bases not matched to a gene; V was cut back by 5 bases and J by 7 bases. CDR3 residues: CASSPLLRGGRNEQFF. The CDR3 DNA is TGTGCCAGCAGTCCTCTCTTACGGGGGGGCAGGAATGAGCAGTTCTTC.

The CDR3 is CASSFRAAGSPLHF. The DNA for the CDR3 is TGTGCCAGCAGTTTCCGGGCCGCGGGTTCACCCCTCCACTTT. The rearrangement links TRBV7-3 to TRBJ1-6; D is ambiguous. In germline, CDR1 is SGHTA, CDR2 FQGTGA. Trimming removed 6 bases at V and 9 bases at J, with 15 bases between. The CDR3 is 14 amino acids.

The count of this clonotype is one. J is TRBJ1-1 and V is TRBV6-5; D is ambiguous. This CDR3 has 14 residues. V was cut by 5 bases and J by 0 bases, with 10 bases left in between. CDR1 is MNHEY and CDR2 is SVGAGI in the germline V gene. The chain's CDR3 is CASSLMGMNTEAFF. CDR3 sequence (DNA): TGTGCCAGCAGTCTCATGGGGATGAACACTGAAGCTTTCTTT.

This clonotype showed up just a few times. This may be a read error: a much more frequent sequence differs by one nucleotide. This sequence joins TRBV12-3 or TRBV12-4 and TRBJ2-7; 7 nucleotides match TRBD1. This CDR3 has 14 residues. The CDR3 sequence is CASSLGTGSYEQHF. CDR3 DNA: TGTGCCAGCAGTTTAGGGACAGGCTCCTACGAGCAGCACTTC.